The 14 T cell receptor beta chains in this list originate from one sample, sequenced in a study of OX40 agonist ivuxolimab in advanced cancers. Only in-frame clones appear in the TCRdb table, and some are missing; sequencing was by immunoSEQ multiplex PCR. The sample consists of 60,000 to 80,000 clones, around 80% of them appearing once. The material sequenced was CD4+ or CD8+ T cells sorted from blood, taken in a trial of the OX40 agonist ivuxolimab. These TCRs come from an adult with an advanced solid tumor such as melanoma, head and neck, liver or kidney cancer.

The chain links TRBV4-3 to TRBJ2-5, with 7 bases fitting TRBD1. V lost 0 bases and J lost 9; bases outside the gene matches: 4. The germline V gene encodes CDR1 LGHNA and CDR2 YSLEER. The CDR3 consists of 13 residues. The CDR3 sequence: CASSQEPGTAQYF. The CDR3 bases are TGCGCCAGCAGCCAAGAGCCGGGGACAGCCCAGTACTTC.

The chain combines TRBV7-3 with TRBJ2-5; 8 nucleotides agree with TRBD2. Germline CDR1 and CDR2: SGHTA and FQGTGA. There are 15 residues in the CDR3. V dropped 2 bases and J dropped 4; count of bases not matched to a gene: 6. This CDR3 reads CASSLRPSGGETQYF. CDR3 DNA: TGTGCCAGCAGCTTACGGCCAAGCGGGGGAGAGACCCAGTACTTC.

The gene calls are TRBV7-6 and TRBJ2-5; weak D call: TRBD2 (6 bases). Trimming removed 4 bases from V and 4 bases from J, with 16 bases in between. Germline CDR1 reads SGHVS; CDR2 reads FNYEAQ. The CDR3 loop spans 15 amino acids. CDR3 DNA sequence: TGTGCCAGCAGCTCAGAATTGGGGGGTGGAGAGACCCAGTACTTC. Its translation is CASSSELGGGETQYF. The full variable domain, rest sourced from reference TRBV7-6 and TRBJ2-5, is GAGVSQSPRYKVTKRGQDVALRCDPISGHVSLYWYRQALGQGPEFLTYFNYEAQQDKSGLPNDRFSAERPEGSISTLTIQRTEQRDSAMYRCASSSELGGGETQYFGPGTRLLVL.

V usage is TRBV6-5 and J usage is TRBJ2-2; no clear D. This CDR3 contains 15 residues. Trimming stripped 5 bases from V and 5 bases from J, with 15 bases between. Germline CDR1 reads MNHEY; CDR2 reads SVGAGI. The CDR3 sequence: CASSHGAVQTGELFF. The CDR3 DNA reads TGTGCCAGCAGTCACGGCGCAGTACAAACCGGGGAGCTGTTTTTT.

This clone has only a few counts. The gene calls are TRBV11-2 and TRBJ2-7; D gene unclear. The CDR3 sequence is 15 residues long. V lost 1 base and J 0 bases, leaving 10 bases between the germline ends. Germline CDR1 reads SGHAT; CDR2 reads FQNNGV. In DNA, the CDR3 is TGTGCCAGCAGCTTAGGCGTTTGGGGCTCCTACGAGCAGTACTTC. This gives the protein CASSLGVWGSYEQYF.

The chain carries TRBV5-4 and TRBJ2-3; D remains unclear. The CDR3 is 12 amino acids. V lost 2 bases to trimming and J lost 6 bases, with 7 bases between them. Germline values: CDR1 SGHNT, CDR2 YYREEE (reference sequence). Here the CDR3 reads CASSLVGDTQYF. The DNA for the CDR3 is TGTGCCAGCAGCTTAGTCGGGGATACGCAGTATTTT. The full variable domain, completed using reference TRBV5-4 and TRBJ2-3, is ETGVTQSPTHLIKTRGQQVTLRCSSQSGHNTVSWYQQALGQGPQFIFQYYREEENGRGNFPPRFSGLQFPNYSSELNVNALELDDSALYLCASSLVGDTQYFGPGTRLTVL.

This chain links TRBV18 with TRBJ2-1; 11 bases line up with TRBD2. The V gene end was trimmed by 3 bases and the J gene end by 7 bases; junction bases not matched to a gene: 2. Germline V CDR1 and CDR2: KGHSH, LQKENI. The CDR3 length is 14 residues. This CDR3 is CASSPGLADNEQFF. The CDR3 region has the DNA TGTGCCAGCTCACCGGGACTAGCGGATAATGAGCAGTTCTTC.

This chain uses TRBV5-1 with TRBJ1-1; D is uncertain. Trimming took off 1 base at V and 1 base at J, with 8 bases between the two ends. From germline, CDR1 is SGHRS and CDR2 YFSETQ. The CDR3 runs to 14 residues. Written as DNA, the CDR3 is TGCGCCAGCAGCTTGAGGTCGCCGAACACTGAAGCTTTCTTT. Protein: CASSLRSPNTEAFF.

Concerning this clone: Other DNA sequences in this sample translate to the same CDR3. The rearrangement uses TRBV19 and TRBJ1-5; the D gene is possibly TRBD1 (5 bases). Trimming stripped 1 base from V and 4 bases from J, with 11 bases between. There are 15 residues in the CDR3. Germline CDR1 LNHDA, CDR2 SQIVND (reference sequence). CDR3 region: CASSIGRARNQPQHF. The CDR3 nucleotides read TGTGCCAGTAGTATAGGCAGGGCTCGTAATCAGCCCCAGCATTTT.

The chain joins TRBV6-6 to TRBJ1-3; 10 bases line up with TRBD1. CDR3 size: 15 residues. J was trimmed by 2 bases and V by 6 bases; bases with no gene match: 4. In germline, CDR1 is MNHNY, CDR2 SVGAGI (reference sequence). The CDR3 bases are TGTGCCAGCAGGTCGGGACAGGGGACTGGAAACACCATATATTTT. The encoded protein is CASRSGQGTGNTIYF.

The genes are TRBV7-8 and TRBJ2-3, with 12 bases matching TRBD2. Germline lookup yields CDR1 SGHVS and CDR2 FQNEAQ. V shed 5 bases and J 8 bases; nucleotides not matched to a gene: 14. The CDR3 spans 17 residues. Here the CDR3 DNA reads TGTGCCAGCAGCCCGCGTGGGTCCGCTAGCGGGGGGGGTACGCAGTATTTT. It encodes CASSPRGSASGGGTQYF. Full variable domain (missing parts from reference TRBV7-8 and TRBJ2-3): GAGVSQSPRYKVAKRGQDVALRCDPISGHVSLFWYQQALGQGPEFLTYFQNEAQLDKSGLPSDRFFAERPEGSVSTLKIQRTQQEDSAVYLCASSPRGSASGGGTQYFGPGTRLTVL.

The CDR3, as DNA: TGTGCCAGTAGTATTCGACTAGCGGGGGGGACCACCGGGGAGCTGTTTTTT. Translation: CASSIRLAGGTTGELFF. The chain has TRBV19 and TRBJ2-2, with 14 bases matching TRBD2. After removal of 3 bases from V and 4 bases from J, the junction contained 4 bases not matched to a gene. The germline V gene has CDR1 LNHDA and CDR2 SQIVND (reference sequence). The CDR3 is made up of 17 amino acids.

The rearrangement links TRBV19 to TRBJ1-2; tentatively, D is TRBD1 (5 bases). CDR3 length: 14 amino acids. Germline CDR1 LNHDA, CDR2 SQIVND (reference sequence). V lost 8 bases to trimming and J lost 3 bases, with 16 bases between them. CDR3 residues: CASSRVFLDYGYTF. The CDR3 DNA reads as TGTGCCAGTTCCAGGGTTTTTCTGGACTATGGCTACACCTTC.

This clone appeared a few times. The rearrangement uses TRBV14 and TRBJ1-1; TRBD1 agrees at 8 bases. CDR1 SGHDN and CDR2 FVKESK come from the germline V gene. The J segment lost 2 bases and the V segment lost 2 bases, leaving 7 bases of the junction unmatched. The CDR3 is 16 residues long. The CDR3 nucleotides read TGTGCCAGCAGCCAATGGGGGACAGGTTTCAACACTGAAGCTTTCTTT. This gives the protein CASSQWGTGFNTEAFF.